Listed below are T cell receptor beta chains from one sample, sequenced in a study of cytomegalovirus exposure and HLA in healthy donors. Clones were sequenced by immunoSEQ multiplex PCR, and TCRdb holds only the in-frame ones, with some missing. The top ten hold about 1.5% of the sample, which has around 98,000 clones, about three quarters seen once. Specimen: PBMCs. The receptors originated from a man in his forties in good health and CMV-seronegative. CDR3s include the opening cysteine and the closing phenylalanine or tryptophan. The order of the fields is clone size, J gene, V gene, D gene, CDR3 DNA, CDR3 protein. The D gene is left open where the match is weak. Not every row has a clone size; where given, it reads once, few, many or a size class.

-	TRBJ1-3	TRBV15	TRBD1	TGTGCCACCAGCAGAGGACGACAGGGGACTGGAAACACCATATATTTT	CATSRGRQGTGNTIYF
-	TRBJ2-7	TRBV10-3	TRBD1	TGTGCCATCAGTTTAGGGGGCTCTGCGGCGTACGAGCAGTACTTC	CAISLGGSAAYEQYF
few	TRBJ1-2	TRBV27	-	TGTGCCAGCAAATATAGTTCGGCAGGGTCTGGCTACACCTTC	CASKYSSAGSGYTF
-	TRBJ1-2	TRBV5-6	TRBD1	TGTGCCAGCAGCCAACAGGGGTTCGATGGCTACACCTTC	CASSQQGFDGYTF
-	TRBJ2-5	TRBV27	TRBD2	TGTGCCAGCAGACCAGCGGGGGCTGGGGAGACCCAGTACTTC	CASRPAGAGETQYF
-	TRBJ2-1	TRBV27	-	TGTGCCAGCAGCCCTGGGAGCCACCCAAGCTCCTACAATGAGCAGTTCTTC	CASSPGSHPSSYNEQFF
-	TRBJ2-2	TRBV4-1	-	TGCGCCAGCAGCCGAGGACAAACCGGGGAGCTGTTTTTT	CASSRGQTGELFF
-	TRBJ1-5	TRBV2	-	TGTGCCAGCAGTGAATACAGGGCGGGCAATCAGCCCCAGCATTTT	CASSEYRAGNQPQHF
-	TRBJ1-5	TRBV19	-	TGTGCCAGTAGTATGGACTTCCAAGGGAATCAGCCCCAGCATTTT	CASSMDFQGNQPQHF
once	TRBJ2-3	TRBV7-6	-	TGTGCCAGCAGCTGGCGGGGTCCAGATACGCAGTATTTT	CASSWRGPDTQYF
-	TRBJ1-1	TRBV5-1	-	TGTGCCAGCAGCTCGTCCACAGGGTGGCCTAACACTGAAGCTTTCTTT	CASSSSTGWPNTEAFF
-	TRBJ2-5	TRBV25-1	-	TGTGCCAGCCGCGGGGAGAACCAAGAGACCCAGTACTTC	CASRGENQETQYF
-	TRBJ2-7	TRBV5-4	-	TGTGCCAGCAGCTTGGGACCCGCCCTGCGGAACGAGCAGTACTTC	CASSLGPALRNEQYF
-	TRBJ2-1	TRBV11-2	-	TGTGCCAGCAGCTTTCACCCGAGCTCCTACAATGAGCAGTTCTTC	CASSFHPSSYNEQFF
-	TRBJ2-2	TRBV11-2	-	TGTGCCAGCAGCTCCCACCCGAGCCTGTTTTTT	CASSSHPSLFF
-	TRBJ1-1	TRBV7-9	TRBD1	TGTGCCAGCAGCTCCCGACAGGGGCGGAACACTGAAGCTTTCTTT	CASSSRQGRNTEAFF
-	TRBJ1-5	TRBV7-6	-	TGTGCCAGCAGCTTAGAAGCCGAGCATCAGCCCCAGCATTTT	CASSLEAEHQPQHF
once	TRBJ1-5	TRBV18	TRBD1	TGTGCCAGCTCCCGCGGACAGGGGGGTCAGCCCCAGCATTTT	CASSRGQGGQPQHF
-	TRBJ1-3	TRBV5-1	-	TGCGCCAGCAGCACTACAGGGTACTCTGGAAACACCATATATTTT	CASSTTGYSGNTIYF
-	TRBJ2-1	TRBV5-1	-	TGCGCCAGCAGCTTGGGGCAGGGCCGTGGTGAGCAGTTCTTC	CASSLGQGRGEQFF
-	TRBJ1-5	TRBV7-9	-	TGTGCCAGCAGCTTAGTTGGTTACGGGAGGGGCCAGCCCCAGCATTTT	CASSLVGYGRGQPQHF
-	TRBJ1-4	TRBV2	-	TGTGCCAGCAAGCCCGGGGAACTTAGTGAAAAACTGTTTTTT	CASKPGELSEKLFF
-	TRBJ1-1	TRBV19	-	TGTGCCACCGGGAGGGCGGGGAACACTGAAGCTTTCTTT	CATGRAGNTEAFF
-	TRBJ2-5	TRBV5-4	-	TGTGCCAGCAGCTTGATAGGGAGTCAAGAGACCCAGTACTTC	CASSLIGSQETQYF
once	TRBJ2-5	TRBV2	-	TGTGCCAGCTCCGGTATGCGGGGTGAGACCCAGTACTTC	CASSGMRGETQYF
-	TRBJ2-2	TRBV11-2	-	TGTGCCAGCAGACGGCCGGGGAACACCGGGGAGCTGTTTTTT	CASRRPGNTGELFF